These 5 T cell receptor beta chains originate from one sample sequenced in a study of CD8 T cells in ankylosing spondylitis. From the 5' RACE reads, TCRdb called clonotypes with MiXCR, one entry per CDR3 protein. This repertoire shows 200,000 to 300,000 distinct CDR3 sequences, roughly 32% found once; its top ten account for 4% to 5%. The sequenced material came from blood, either unsorted or a sorted T cell fraction (not recorded which). These receptors all stem from a male donor with ankylosing spondylitis or in good health (not recorded which).

This chain uses TRBV12-3 or TRBV12-4 with TRBJ2-5, with 10 bases matching TRBD2. The CDR3 consists of 16 residues. The junction had 12 bases not matched to a gene; V was cut back by 4 bases and J by 7 bases. The CDR3 sequence is CASSSGSGGIRGTQYF. CDR3 nucleotides: TGTGCCAGCAGTTCCGGTAGCGGGGGGATTCGAGGGACCCAGTACTTC.

This clonotype was counted between two and nine times. This rearrangement joins TRBV5-1 to TRBJ2-3, with 7 bases that match TRBD1. Trimming at V came to 0 bases and at J to 6 bases, leaving 4 bases not matched to a gene. The CDR3 length is 14 residues. Germline V gene data show CDR1 as SGHRS and CDR2 as YFSETQ. CDR3 residues: CASSLVTGVDTQYF. As DNA, the CDR3 is TGCGCCAGCAGCTTGGTTACAGGGGTGGATACGCAGTATTTT.

In its sample, this clonotype was seen many times. This rearrangement joins TRBV29-1 to TRBJ2-3; TRBD1 aligns across 9 bases. The V and J ends lost 5 bases and 3 bases, in that order; junction bases with no gene match: 3. The germline V gene encodes CDR1 SQVTM and CDR2 ANQGSEA. The CDR3 has 13 residues. CDR3 DNA: TGCAGCGTTCAGGGACAGGGAACAGATACGCAGTATTTT. This translates into CSVQGQGTDTQYF.

The V and J genes are TRBV20-1 and TRBJ2-1, with TRBD2 matching over 9 bases. The CDR3 runs 16 residues. CDR1 is DFQATT, CDR2 SNEGSKA, per germline (reference sequence). J gave up 7 bases and V 4 bases, and 14 bases lay outside the gene matches. The CDR3 region is CSATPSTSGFGNEQFF. CDR3 coding DNA: TGCAGTGCTACCCCCTCGACTAGCGGCTTTGGGAATGAGCAGTTCTTC.

This rearrangement joins TRBV12-3 or TRBV12-4 to TRBJ1-6; 8 positions agree with TRBD1. CDR3 length: 14 amino acids. Losses at the gene ends were 6 bases for V and 8 bases for J; bases not matched to a gene: 6. The CDR3 region has the DNA TGTGCCAGCAGACGGACAGGGAGGGATTCACCCCTCCACTTT. Translation: CASRRTGRDSPLHF.